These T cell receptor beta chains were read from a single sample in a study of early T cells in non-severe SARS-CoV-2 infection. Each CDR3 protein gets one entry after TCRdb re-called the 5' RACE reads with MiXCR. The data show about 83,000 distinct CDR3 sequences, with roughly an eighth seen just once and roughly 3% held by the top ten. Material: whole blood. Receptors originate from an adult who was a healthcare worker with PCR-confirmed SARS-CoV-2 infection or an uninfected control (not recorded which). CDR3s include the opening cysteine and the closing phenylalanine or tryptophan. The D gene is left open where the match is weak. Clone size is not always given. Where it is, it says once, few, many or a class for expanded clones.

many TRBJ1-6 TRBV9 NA CASSVVPDGNSPLHF TGTGCCAGCAGCGTAGTCCCCGATGGAAATTCACCCCTCCACTTT
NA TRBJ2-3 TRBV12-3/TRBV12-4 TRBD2 CASSFAPRGTSVDTQYF TGTGCCAGCAGTTTCGCTCCGCGGGGGACTAGCGTAGATACGCAGTATTTT
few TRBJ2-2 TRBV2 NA CASSDRYESPEESGELFF TGTGCCAGCAGTGACCGCTACGAGAGCCCGGAGGAGTCCGGGGAGCTGTTTTTT
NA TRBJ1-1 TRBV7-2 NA CASSLGTVMSTEAFF TGTGCCAGCAGCTTAGGGACGGTCATGAGCACTGAAGCTTTCTTT
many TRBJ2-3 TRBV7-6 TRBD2 CASSSRLADTDTQYF TGTGCCAGCAGCTCCCGACTAGCGGACACAGATACGCAGTATTTT
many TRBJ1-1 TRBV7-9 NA CASSLGGSAFF TGTGCCAGCAGCTTAGGGGGATCAGCTTTCTTT
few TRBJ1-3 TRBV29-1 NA CSVGYSSGNTIYF TGCAGCGTTGGGTACTCCTCTGGAAACACCATATATTTT
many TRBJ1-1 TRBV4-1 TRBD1 CASSPHRGGTEAFF TGCGCCAGCAGCCCTCACAGGGGCGGCACTGAAGCTTTCTTT
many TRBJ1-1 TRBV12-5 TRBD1 CASGSGTGKLNTEAFF TGTGCTAGTGGCTCCGGGACAGGGAAACTGAACACTGAAGCTTTCTTT
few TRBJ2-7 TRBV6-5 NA CASSMIPSYEQYF TGTGCCAGCAGTATGATCCCAAGCTACGAGCAGTACTTC
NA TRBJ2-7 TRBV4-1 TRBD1 CASSLRGTGASEQYF TGCGCCAGCAGCCTTAGGGGGACAGGGGCTAGCGAGCAGTACTTC
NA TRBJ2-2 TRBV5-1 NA CASSLGQNTGELFF TGCGCCAGCAGCTTAGGCCAGAACACCGGGGAGCTGTTTTTT
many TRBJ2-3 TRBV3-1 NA CASSQGGPDTQYF TGTGCCAGCAGCCAAGGCGGACCAGATACGCAGTATTTT
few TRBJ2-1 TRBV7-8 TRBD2 CASSLTPGTSKFF TGTGCCAGCAGCTTAACCCCCGGGACTAGCAAGTTCTTC
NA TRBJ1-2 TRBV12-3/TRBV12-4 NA CASSLVTVFKDGYTF TGTGCCAGCAGTTTAGTCACGGTATTCAAGGATGGCTACACCTTC
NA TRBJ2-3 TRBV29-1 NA CSVEAATDTQYF TGCAGCGTTGAGGCAGCCACAGATACGCAGTATTTT
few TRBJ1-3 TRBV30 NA CAWKSGNTIYF TGTGCCTGGAAATCAGGGAACACCATATATTTT
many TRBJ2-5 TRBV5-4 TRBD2 CASSLDRLAETQYF TGTGCCAGCAGCTTGGATCGACTAGCGGAGACCCAGTACTTC
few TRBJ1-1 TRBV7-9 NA CASSPPLQGEAFF TGTGCCAGCAGCCCACCCCTCCAGGGTGAAGCTTTCTTT
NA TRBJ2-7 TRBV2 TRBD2 CASTGTSGSYEQYF TGTGCCAGCACCGGGACTAGCGGATCCTACGAGCAGTACTTC
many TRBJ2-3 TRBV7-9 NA CASSSPTGRGAEYTQYF TGTGCCAGCAGCAGTCCTACTGGGAGGGGGGCCGAATATACGCAGTATTTT
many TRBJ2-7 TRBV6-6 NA CASSYSGQTANYEQYF TGTGCCAGCAGTTACTCCGGACAGACTGCAAACTACGAGCAGTACTTC
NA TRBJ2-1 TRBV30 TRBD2 CAWSVRMLAGGRRANEQFF TGTGCCTGGAGTGTACGGATGCTAGCGGGGGGTCGCAGGGCCAATGAGCAGTTCTTC
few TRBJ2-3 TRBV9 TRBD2 CASSVGPLAGGLTDTQYF TGTGCCAGCAGCGTAGGTCCCCTAGCGGGAGGCTTGACAGATACGCAGTATTTT
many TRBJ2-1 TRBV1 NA CTSSQAESKGLALDEQFF TGCACCAGCAGCCAAGCGGAGTCGAAGGGACTAGCGTTAGATGAGCAGTTCTTC
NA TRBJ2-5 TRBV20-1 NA CSARDLRQAEETQYF TGCAGTGCTAGAGATCTAAGACAGGCCGAAGAGACCCAGTACTTC
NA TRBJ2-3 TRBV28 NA CASSTTTRWDGTPDTQYF TGTGCCAGCAGTACAACGACGCGGTGGGATGGGACCCCAGATACGCAGTATTTT
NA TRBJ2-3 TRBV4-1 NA CASSQDPSGTQYF TGCGCCAGCAGCCAAGATCCATCGGGTACGCAGTATTTT
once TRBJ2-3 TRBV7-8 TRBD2 CASSLRLALPDTQYF TGTGCCAGCAGTCTCCGACTAGCTCTGCCAGATACGCAGTATTTT
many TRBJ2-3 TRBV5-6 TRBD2 CASSGSGTYPGADTQYF TGTGCCAGCAGCGGTAGCGGGACATATCCTGGAGCAGATACGCAGTATTTT
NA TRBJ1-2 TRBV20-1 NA CSPLGGRQAGYTF TGCAGCCCCCTCGGGGGACGGCAGGCTGGCTACACCTTC
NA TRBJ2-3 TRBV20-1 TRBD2 CSARDLAGGTDTQYF TGCAGTGCTAGAGACCTAGCGGGCGGTACAGATACGCAGTATTTT
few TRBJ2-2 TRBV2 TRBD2 CASSELGAGAGPGELFF TGTGCCAGCAGTGAACTAGGAGCGGGAGCAGGACCCGGGGAGCTGTTTTTT